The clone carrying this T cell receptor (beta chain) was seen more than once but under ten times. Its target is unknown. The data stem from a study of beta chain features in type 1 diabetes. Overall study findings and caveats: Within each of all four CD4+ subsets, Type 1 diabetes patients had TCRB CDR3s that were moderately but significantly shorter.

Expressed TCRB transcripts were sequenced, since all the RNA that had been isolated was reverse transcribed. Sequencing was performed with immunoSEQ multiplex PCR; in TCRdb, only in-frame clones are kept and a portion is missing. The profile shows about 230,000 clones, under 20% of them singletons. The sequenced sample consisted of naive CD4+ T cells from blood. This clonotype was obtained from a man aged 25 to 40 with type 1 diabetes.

CDR3 sequence reads: CASSPRGGETQYF. The CDR3 DNA is TGTGCCAGCTCACCACGGGGAGGAGAGACCCAGTACTTC. The rearrangement joins TRBV18 to TRBJ2-5, with D maybe TRBD2 (6 bases). The CDR3 consists of 13 residues. Trimming took off 1 base at V and 4 bases at J, with 7 bases between the two ends. Germline lookup yields CDR1 KGHSH and CDR2 LQKENI.